This entry lists 15 T cell receptor beta chains sequenced from one sample in a study of OX40 agonist ivuxolimab in advanced cancers. The repertoire was sequenced with immunoSEQ multiplex PCR; TCRdb's copy has only in-frame clones and lacks some. The repertoire has about 78,000 clones, about 90% of them found once; the top ten carry about 2.8%. The sequencing used CD4+ or CD8+ T cells sorted from blood, collected in a trial of the OX40 agonist ivuxolimab. The receptors originated from an adult with an advanced solid tumor such as melanoma, head and neck, liver or kidney cancer.

The chain uses TRBV5-1 and TRBJ2-7; D remains ambiguous. The germline V gene has CDR1 SGHRS and CDR2 YFSETQ. CDR3 size: 14 residues. Trimming removed 0 bases at V and 5 bases at J, with 12 bases between. This CDR3 is CASSLADARNEQYF. The CDR3 DNA reads TGCGCCAGCAGCTTGGCCGACGCTCGGAACGAGCAGTACTTC.

V is TRBV5-1 and J is TRBJ2-7; 9 bases map to TRBD1. The CDR3 totals 14 residues. The V and J ends lost 0 bases and 4 bases, in that order; junction bases with no gene match: 2. Per germline, CDR1 SGHRS and CDR2 YFSETQ. The CDR3 bases are TGCGCCAGCAGCTTGGGGGGACAGGGTTACGAGCAGTACTTC. Residues: CASSLGGQGYEQYF.

V is TRBV2 and J is TRBJ2-5, with D perhaps TRBD2 (7 bases). The CDR3 consists of 15 residues. Trimming took 2 bases from V and 2 from J, leaving 12 bases between them. CDR1 and CDR2 (germline): SNHLY, FYNNEI. CDR3 amino acids: CASSERRGGQETQYF. The CDR3 DNA is TGTGCCAGCAGTGAAAGGAGGGGGGGACAAGAGACCCAGTACTTC.

The CDR3 region has the DNA TGCGCCAGCGGCCCCTCGACTCAGGGGGCGCAAGAGACCCAGTACTTC. Translated: CASGPSTQGAQETQYF. The chain carries TRBV10-1 and TRBJ2-5; 8 bases map to TRBD1. This CDR3 has 16 amino acids. J was trimmed by 2 bases and V by 8 bases; bases with no gene match: 13. CDR1 is WNHNN and CDR2 is SYGVQD in the germline V gene (reference sequence).

The V gene is TRBV5-1, the J gene TRBJ1-1; no reliable D call. V lost 2 bases and J 6 bases, leaving 5 bases between the germline ends. Germline CDR1 and CDR2: SGHRS and YFSETQ. This CDR3 region has 11 residues. The CDR3 reads CASSFGPEAFF. The CDR3 nucleotides are TGCGCCAGCAGCTTCGGCCCTGAAGCTTTCTTT.

The chain uses TRBV6-1 and TRBJ1-6, with D uncertain. In germline, CDR1 is MNHNS, CDR2 SASEGT. Trimming removed 2 bases from V and 5 bases from J, with 10 bases in between. This CDR3 contains 15 residues. This CDR3 is CASSEMSPNNSPLHF. The CDR3 DNA reads TGTGCCAGCAGTGAAATGAGTCCGAATAATTCACCCCTCCACTTT.

V usage is TRBV11-2 and J usage is TRBJ1-2; D uncertain. Germline lookup yields CDR1 SGHAT and CDR2 FQNNGV. V was trimmed by 0 bases and J by 1 base, leaving 9 bases between them. This CDR3 is built from 15 residues. CDR3 region: CASSLDLGSNYGYTF. The CDR3, as DNA: TGTGCCAGCAGCTTAGATCTCGGCAGTAACTATGGCTACACCTTC.

The CDR3 DNA follows: TGCGCCAGCAGCCGGGACAGGGCCGGGCAGCCCCAGCATTTT. The encoded protein is CASSRDRAGQPQHF. V and J are TRBV5-1 and TRBJ1-5, with 9 positions matching TRBD1. V lost 4 bases, J lost 7 bases, and 6 bases stayed unmatched. The germline V gene encodes CDR1 SGHRS and CDR2 YFSETQ. This CDR3 has 14 residues.

This chain joins TRBV29-1 and TRBJ2-3; D remains ambiguous. The CDR3 runs to 19 residues. Germline V lookup: CDR1 SQVTM, CDR2 ANQGSEA. V was shortened by 7 bases and J by 0 bases, with 29 bases between the two germline ends. The CDR3 DNA sequence: TGCAGCGCCACCCCGAGTTTAAGTGACGGCTTAACTAGCACAGATACGCAGTATTTT. This encodes CSATPSLSDGLTSTDTQYF.

The CDR3 nucleotides read TGTGCCATCAGTGAGACGACAACTAATAGCAATCAGCCCCAGCATTTT. Translation gives CAISETTTNSNQPQHF. V and J are TRBV10-3 and TRBJ1-5; no definite D call. CDR3 length: 16 amino acids. Trimming left V 2 bases short and J 0 bases short, with 11 bases between. The V gene's germline CDR1 is ENHRY and CDR2 SYGVKD.

The gene calls are TRBV4-2 and TRBJ2-7; 9 bases line up with TRBD2. The V gene's germline CDR1 is LGHNA and CDR2 YNFKEQ. The CDR3 length is 16 residues. Unmatched junction bases numbered 11, after V lost 4 bases and J lost 4 bases. CDR3: CASSPPPTSGGYEQYF. CDR3 coding DNA: TGTGCCAGCAGCCCTCCCCCGACTAGCGGTGGGTACGAGCAGTACTTC.

V is TRBV29-1 and J is TRBJ1-2; no reliable D call. The CDR3 is 9 amino acids. The germline V gene encodes CDR1 SQVTM and CDR2 ANQGSEA. V gave up 7 bases and J gave up 4 bases, with 4 bases separating them. CDR3 bases: TGCAGCGCCGTCTATGGCTACACCTTC. This codes for CSAVYGYTF. The variable domain in full, completed from reference TRBV29-1 and TRBJ1-2, reads SAVISQKPSRDICQRGTSLTIQCQVDSQVTMMFWYRQQPGQSLTLIATANQGSEATYESGFVIDKFPISRPNLTFSTLTVSNMSPEDSSIYLCSAVYGYTFGSGTRLTVV.

This sequence joins TRBV4-1 and TRBJ2-3; maybe TRBD1 (7 bases). The CDR3 covers 15 residues. In germline, CDR1 is MGHRA, CDR2 YSYEKL. V lost 0 bases and J 5 bases, leaving 12 bases between the germline ends. This CDR3 reads CASSQEWQGGDTQYF. The DNA for the CDR3 is TGCGCCAGCAGCCAAGAATGGCAGGGGGGAGATACGCAGTATTTT.

In nucleotides, the CDR3 is TGTGCCAGCAGCCCCGACGGGACAGCCTACGAAAAACTGTTTTTT. This translates into CASSPDGTAYEKLFF. J is TRBJ1-4 and V is TRBV5-4; 7 bases agree with TRBD1. J lost 8 bases, V lost 4 bases, and 11 bases had no gene match. Germline V lookup: CDR1 SGHNT, CDR2 YYREEE (reference sequence). The CDR3 length is 15 residues.

The rearrangement links TRBV7-9 to TRBJ1-2; no reliable D call. The CDR3 sequence is 12 residues long. The germline V gene has CDR1 SEHNR and CDR2 FQNEAQ (reference sequence). The V and J ends lost 1 base and 6 bases respectively, with 6 bases between them. The CDR3 sequence is CASSLDRNGYTF. The CDR3 DNA reads TGTGCCAGCAGCTTAGATCGGAATGGCTACACCTTC.